These 8 T cell receptor beta chains came from one sample sequenced in a study of blood T cell repertoires in COVID-19. Sequenced by immunoSEQ multiplex PCR; TCRdb stores in-frame clones only, minus some. The repertoire holds 250,000 to 350,000 clones, with around 88% as singletons. Sequencing used PBMCs or T cells enriched from blood (not recorded which). The receptors derive from a woman aged 40 to 49 who had recovered from COVID-19.

The chain recombines TRBV5-6 with TRBJ2-3, with D tentatively TRBD1 (5 bases). The CDR3 runs to 14 residues. Between the trimmed V and J ends, which lost 3 bases and 1 base, there was a span of 9 bases. Germline V gene data show CDR1 as SGHDT and CDR2 as YYEEEE. The CDR3 spells CASSWGPRTDTQYF. In nucleotides, the CDR3 is TGTGCCAGCAGCTGGGGCCCCCGCACAGATACGCAGTATTTT.

The chain combines TRBV4-3 with TRBJ1-6; 8 positions match TRBD1. This CDR3 region has 17 residues. Germline V gives CDR1 LGHNA, CDR2 YSLEER. With V trimmed by 0 bases and J by 7 bases, 8 bases remained unmatched. This chain's CDR3 is CASSQETDRAGNSPLHF. In DNA form, the CDR3 reads TGCGCCAGCAGCCAAGAAACGGACAGGGCGGGCAATTCACCCCTCCACTTT.

The gene calls are TRBV15 and TRBJ2-3; the match to TRBD1 covers 12 bases. CDR3 size: 15 residues. The germline V gene has CDR1 LNHNV and CDR2 YYDKDF (reference sequence). The junction had 3 bases not matched to a gene; V was cut back by 3 bases and J by 5 bases. This chain's CDR3 is CATSSGTGGVDTQYF. Here the CDR3 DNA reads TGTGCCACCAGCAGCGGGACAGGGGGCGTAGATACGCAGTATTTT. The whole variable domain, remainder taken from reference TRBV15 and TRBJ2-3, is DAMVIQNPRYQVTQFGKPVTLSCSQTLNHNVMYWYQQKSSQAPKLLFHYYDKDFNNEADTPDNFQSRRPNTSFCFLDIRSPGLGDTAMYLCATSSGTGGVDTQYFGPGTRLTVL.

The CDR3 coding sequence is TGTGCTGCCGGAGGGGGTGGCGGGAGTACCGGGGAGCTGTTTTTT. Protein sequence: CAAGGGGGSTGELFF. The J gene is TRBJ2-2, the V gene TRBV7-7; possibly TRBD2 for D (7 bases). Per germline, CDR1 SSHAT and CDR2 FNYEAQ (reference sequence). This CDR3 is 15 amino acids long.

The chain recombines TRBV6-9 with TRBJ2-2; weak D call: TRBD2 (5 bases). The germline V and J ends were trimmed by 8 bases and 1 base, with 20 bases remaining between them. CDR1 and CDR2 (germline): MNHGY, SVAAGI. The CDR3 contains 17 residues. The CDR3 region has the DNA TGTGCCAGCCTTTATTGTGGTCGGGGTAAGAACACCGGGGAGCTGTTTTTT. Its translation: CASLYCGRGKNTGELFF.

The V and J genes are TRBV18 and TRBJ2-7; TRBD1 matches at 11 bases. V was clipped by 4 bases and J by 5 bases; unmatched bases: 10. From germline, CDR1 is KGHSH and CDR2 LQKENI. The CDR3 has 16 residues. Here the CDR3 DNA reads TGTGCCAGCTCACAAACCGGGACAGGGGGTCATGACGAGCAGTACTTC. Residues: CASSQTGTGGHDEQYF.

The genes are TRBV10-3 and TRBJ1-2; TRBD1 might be the D (5 bases). Per the germline V gene, CDR1 is ENHRY and CDR2 is SYGVKD. The CDR3 loop spans 15 amino acids. V lost 3 bases, J lost 6 bases, and 17 bases lay in between. The CDR3 sequence: CAISDLGRGMDGYTF. The CDR3 DNA follows: TGTGCCATCAGTGATCTGGGACGGGGGATGGATGGCTACACCTTC.

The rearrangement uses TRBV20-1 and TRBJ2-7; the D is unclear. CDR1 and CDR2 from the germline V gene are DFQATT and SNEGSKA (reference sequence). Deletions cut 3 bases from V and 3 bases from J, with 9 bases between. The CDR3 sequence is 12 residues long. The CDR3 spells CSASGQIYEQYF. CDR3 bases: TGCAGTGCTAGTGGGCAGATCTACGAGCAGTACTTC.